What follows are 25 T cell receptor beta chains derived from one specimen sequenced in a study of a mutant IDH1 vaccine in newly diagnosed glioma. Described time point: week 5, during vaccination. Doses consisted of 300 ug of mutant IDH1 20-mer peptide each, paired with topical imiquimod. These receptors' targets are unknown. Libraries were prepared by immunoSEQ multiplex PCR; TCRdb keeps only in-frame clonotypes and omits some of them. This table has approximately 27,000 clones, more than 80% appearing once. The sample in question was PBMCs, obtained from a glioma patient whose treatment included an IDH1 peptide vaccine. These receptors originate from a man aged 18 to 29 with glioma.

The chain couples TRBV19 to TRBJ1-5, with no clear D. There are 14 residues in the CDR3. Trimming stripped 7 bases from V and 5 bases from J, with 15 bases between. The germline V gene encodes CDR1 LNHDA and CDR2 SQIVND (reference sequence). CDR3 DNA sequence: TGTGCCAGTAATCCCGGGAGAGGCCATCAGCCCCAGCATTTT. Translation: CASNPGRGHQPQHF. The full variable domain, its missing parts supplied by reference TRBV19 and TRBJ1-5, is DGGITQSPKYLFRKEGQNVTLSCEQNLNHDAMYWYRQDPGQGLRLIYYSQIVNDFQKGDIAEGYSVSREKKESFPLTVTSAQKNPTAFYLCASNPGRGHQPQHFGDGTRLSIL.

CDR3 protein: CATHRDLTDTQYF. The CDR3 nucleotides are TGTGCCACCCACAGGGACCTCACAGATACGCAGTATTTT. The V gene is TRBV6-5, the J gene TRBJ2-3, with D tentatively TRBD1 (6 bases). Trimming left V 10 bases short and J 2 bases short, with 13 bases between. Germline CDR1 MNHEY, CDR2 SVGAGI. The CDR3 totals 13 residues.

The chain employs TRBV5-1 and TRBJ1-2; D perhaps matches TRBD1 (5 bases). V was clipped by 3 bases and J by 2 bases, with 11 bases between them. The CDR3 extends over 14 amino acids. From germline, CDR1 is SGHRS and CDR2 YFSETQ. CDR3 sequence (DNA): TGCGCCAGCAGCTCCGGGACGGCCAACTATGGCTACACCTTC. Translation gives CASSSGTANYGYTF.

V gene TRBV29-1 combines with J gene TRBJ2-5; 8 nucleotides agree with TRBD2. The length of the CDR3 is 15 residues. Germline V CDR1 and CDR2: SQVTM, ANQGSEA. Losses at the gene ends were 7 bases for V and 1 base for J; bases not matched to a gene: 11. The CDR3 DNA is TGCAGCGCCCGGTGGGGCGGGGGGACCCAAGAGACCCAGTACTTC. Amino acids: CSARWGGGTQETQYF.

The V and J genes are TRBV4-2 and TRBJ2-2, with D hard to call. Germline V gene sequence: CDR1 LGHNA, CDR2 YNFKEQ. The length of the CDR3 is 15 residues. V was clipped by 1 base and J by 3 bases, with 9 bases between them. Here the CDR3 DNA reads TGTGCCAGCAGCCAAGCCGGACGGCACACCGGGGAGCTGTTTTTT. Residues: CASSQAGRHTGELFF.

The gene calls are TRBV4-3 and TRBJ2-7, with 9 bases aligning to TRBD2. V was clipped by 0 bases and J by 4 bases; unmatched bases: 4. Germline lookup yields CDR1 LGHNA and CDR2 YSLEER. This CDR3 is built from 15 residues. CDR3 DNA: TGCGCCAGCAGCCAAGAGAGCGGGAGGAGGTACGAGCAGTACTTC. This gives the protein CASSQESGRRYEQYF.

V and J are TRBV7-2 and TRBJ1-5; maybe TRBD1 (5 bases). This CDR3 is 13 amino acids long. Germline lookup yields CDR1 SGHTA and CDR2 FQGNSA. V gave up 4 bases and J gave up 4 bases, with 8 bases separating them. The CDR3 is CASSSQENQPQHF. The CDR3 nucleotides are TGTGCCAGCAGCTCACAGGAAAATCAGCCCCAGCATTTT.

The rearrangement uses TRBV5-1 and TRBJ1-1; D is uncertain. The V end was cut by 2 bases, the J end by 1 base, with 6 bases between. Germline V gene sequence: CDR1 SGHRS, CDR2 YFSETQ. CDR3 length: 13 amino acids. The CDR3 DNA sequence: TGCGCCAGCAGCTTATCACAGAACACTGAAGCTTTCTTT. Translation: CASSLSQNTEAFF.

This clone was observed a single time. The rearrangement joins TRBV6-1 to TRBJ1-2; TRBD1 matches 7 bases. The length of the CDR3 is 15 residues. Germline V gene data show CDR1 as MNHNS and CDR2 as SASEGT. V was pared by 5 bases and J by 2 bases, with 8 bases of the junction left unmatched. The CDR3 bases are TGTGCCAGCAGTAAAACCGGGACAGAGAACTATGGCTACACCTTC. Translated: CASSKTGTENYGYTF.

This sequence joins TRBV5-4 and TRBJ1-1; unclear D gene. CDR3 length: 14 residues. Germline CDR1 SGHNT, CDR2 YYREEE (reference sequence). The V end lost 2 bases, the J end lost 0 bases, and 8 bases lay between the germline ends. CDR3 bases: TGTGCCAGCAGCTTAAAAGCACTGAACACTGAAGCTTTCTTT. It codes for CASSLKALNTEAFF.

Here the CDR3 DNA reads TGCGCCAGCAGCCAGCGGACTAGCGCCTCTAGCACAGATACGCAGTATTTT. Protein product: CASSQRTSASSTDTQYF. J is TRBJ2-3 and V is TRBV4-1; 9 bases map to TRBD2. The germline V gene has CDR1 MGHRA and CDR2 YSYEKL. V lost 3 bases, J lost 0 bases, and 7 bases stayed unmatched. The CDR3 totals 17 residues.

The chain links TRBV7-2 to TRBJ1-3; D ambiguous. V lost 1 base and J lost 0, with 7 bases in between. Germline V gene lookup returns CDR1 SGHTA and CDR2 FQGNSA. This CDR3 contains 15 residues. Here the CDR3 reads CASSLGSLSGNTIYF. The CDR3 nucleotides read TGTGCCAGCAGCTTAGGCTCCCTCTCTGGAAACACCATATATTTT. The complete variable domain, with remaining parts taken from reference TRBV7-2 and TRBJ1-3, reads GAGVSQSPSNKVTEKGKDVELRCDPISGHTALYWYRQSLGQGLEFLIYFQGNSAPDKSGLPSDRFSAERTGGSVSTLTIQRTQQEDSAVYLCASSLGSLSGNTIYFGEGSWLTVV.

The rearrangement uses TRBV6-5 and TRBJ1-3; 10 positions match TRBD1. The CDR3 is 15 residues long. The V and J ends lost 5 bases and 2 bases, in that order; junction bases with no gene match: 3. CDR1 and CDR2 from the germline V gene are MNHEY and SVGAGI. DNA of the CDR3: TGTGCCAGCAGTAGAGGGACAGGGGCTGGAAACACCATATATTTT. This encodes CASSRGTGAGNTIYF.

The V and J genes are TRBV4-2 and TRBJ2-1; 11 positions match TRBD2. The CDR3 is made up of 16 amino acids. CDR1 is LGHNA and CDR2 is YNFKEQ in the germline V gene. V lost 0 bases and J lost 2; bases outside the gene matches: 0. In DNA, the CDR3 is TGTGCCAGCAGCCAAGAACTAGCGGGAGCCTACAATGAGCAGTTCTTC. This gives the protein CASSQELAGAYNEQFF.

The chain has TRBV27 and TRBJ1-2; D gene uncertain. Deletions cut 5 bases from V and 6 bases from J, with 13 bases between. Per germline, CDR1 MNHEY and CDR2 SMNVEV (reference sequence). The CDR3 has 13 residues. CDR3 DNA: TGTGCCAGCAGTCCGAGAGGGAACAATGGCTACACCTTC. The encoded protein is CASSPRGNNGYTF.

The V gene is TRBV28, the J gene TRBJ1-4; D remains unclear. From germline, CDR1 is MDHEN and CDR2 SYDVKM. The germline V and J ends were trimmed by 2 bases and 8 bases, with 9 bases remaining between them. This CDR3 is built from 13 residues. This CDR3 reads CASSLNLLEKLFF. CDR3 DNA: TGTGCCAGCAGTTTAAATCTCCTGGAAAAACTGTTTTTT.

In its sample, this clone was seen once. This sequence joins TRBV6-4 and TRBJ1-1; D is possibly TRBD1 (5 bases). Trimming took 3 bases from V and 0 from J, leaving 8 bases between them. This CDR3 region has 14 residues. In germline, CDR1 is MRHNA, CDR2 SNTAGT. In DNA form, the CDR3 reads TGTGCCAGCAGTGAGGGGGGGATGAACACTGAAGCTTTCTTT. Translating it yields CASSEGGMNTEAFF.

The chain uses TRBV5-6 and TRBJ2-7; TRBD1 matches 7 bases. V was pared by 0 bases and J by 4 bases, with 4 bases of the junction left unmatched. Germline V gives CDR1 SGHDT, CDR2 YYEEEE. This CDR3 spans 14 amino acids. CDR3 sequence: CASSLGTGVYEQYF. The DNA for the CDR3 is TGTGCCAGCAGCTTGGGGACAGGAGTTTACGAGCAGTACTTC.

The chain combines TRBV28 with TRBJ1-1; a weak D match, TRBD1 (6 bases). The CDR3 is made up of 15 amino acids. In germline, CDR1 is MDHEN, CDR2 SYDVKM. With 3 bases removed from V and 4 bases from J, the gap between germline ends came to 15 bases. Here the CDR3 reads CASSLGAGRGTEAFF. CDR3 sequence (DNA): TGTGCCAGCAGTTTGGGGGCGGGCCGGGGCACTGAAGCTTTCTTT.

This chain connects TRBV7-9 to TRBJ1-1, with D tentatively TRBD1 (5 bases). The length of the CDR3 is 16 residues. Per the germline V gene, CDR1 is SEHNR and CDR2 is FQNEAQ (reference sequence). Trimming cost V 1 base and J 5 bases, with 17 bases left between them. CDR3 sequence reads: CASSLVLPGEGTEAFF. The DNA of the CDR3 is TGTGCCAGCAGCTTAGTTTTGCCGGGGGAGGGTACTGAAGCTTTCTTT.

The V and J genes are TRBV6-6 and TRBJ1-6; 9 nucleotides line up with TRBD1. Germline CDR1 reads MNHNY; CDR2 reads SVGAGI (reference sequence). The CDR3 totals 16 residues. Trimming at V came to 5 bases and at J to 7 bases, leaving 9 bases not matched to a gene. As DNA, the CDR3 is TGTGCCAGCAGTCACCCACAGGGGGCGCGGAATTCACCCCTCCACTTT. Translation gives CASSHPQGARNSPLHF.

The chain couples TRBV29-1 to TRBJ1-2, with D unresolved. Germline CDR1 reads SQVTM; CDR2 reads ANQGSEA. The V end was cut by 0 bases, the J end by 8 bases, with 7 bases between. The CDR3 consists of 11 residues. The CDR3 sequence is CSVEEAGGYTF. For the CDR3, the DNA is TGCAGCGTTGAAGAGGCTGGGGGCTACACCTTC.

The gene calls are TRBV7-8 and TRBJ2-3; D not resolved. CDR1 and CDR2 from the germline V gene are SGHVS and FQNEAQ. This CDR3 contains 18 residues. Trimming removed 2 bases from V and 0 bases from J, with 18 bases in between. The CDR3 bases are TGTGCCAGCAGCTTACATGGGCCAGGTCAAACTAGCACAGATACGCAGTATTTT. Translation: CASSLHGPGQTSTDTQYF.

This clone was recorded a few times. This chain links TRBV6-4 with TRBJ2-2; D ambiguous. Germline V gene data show CDR1 as MRHNA and CDR2 as SNTAGT. This CDR3 has 13 residues. With 9 bases removed from V and 6 bases from J, the gap between germline ends came to 14 bases. This CDR3 is CASQASGAGELFF. CDR3 DNA: TGTGCCAGTCAGGCGTCCGGAGCCGGGGAGCTGTTTTTT.

Within the sample, this clone is medium-sized. The chain joins TRBV4-2 to TRBJ2-3; D may be TRBD2 (6 bases). In germline, CDR1 is LGHNA, CDR2 YNFKEQ. Trimming pared 0 bases from V and 1 base from J, leaving 8 bases between. The CDR3 is made up of 15 amino acids. The CDR3 nucleotides read TGTGCCAGCAGCCAAGAGCCTAGCGGCACAGATACGCAGTATTTT. It is translated as CASSQEPSGTDTQYF.